These T cell receptor beta chains were read from a single sample in a study of persistence of HIV-infected CD4 T cells. Sequencing was performed with immunoSEQ multiplex PCR; in TCRdb, only in-frame clones are kept and a portion is missing. The data hold over 25,000 clones, with about four fifths observed a single time. These TCRs are of unknown antigen specificity. The sample consisted of CD4+ T cells sorted from PBMCs after roughly 17-hour stimulation, taken from a patient who received antiretroviral therapy. The receptors were gathered from an adult man with HIV who was CMV-seropositive. Both conserved end residues are part of each CDR3. Each record gives: D gene, J gene, V gene, clone size, CDR3 protein, CDR3 DNA. A D gene is named only where the DNA matches it firmly. Part of the rows lack a size; the others show once, few, many or a class for expanded clones.

d_gene: TRBD1; j_gene: TRBJ1-3; v_gene: TRBV4-1; abundance: .; CDR3aa: CASSQGDRAGNTIYF; CDR3nt: TGCGCCAGCAGCCAAGGCGACAGGGCTGGAAACACCATATATTTT
d_gene: TRBD2; j_gene: TRBJ2-3; v_gene: TRBV4-3; abundance: .; CDR3aa: CASSQGLAKQQYF; CDR3nt: TGCGCCAGCAGCCAGGGACTAGCGAAGCAGCAGTATTTT
d_gene: TRBD1; j_gene: TRBJ2-3; v_gene: TRBV6-2/TRBV6-3; abundance: .; CDR3aa: CASSYFRDRGTDTQYF; CDR3nt: TGTGCCAGCAGTTACTTCCGGGACAGGGGCACAGATACGCAGTATTTT
d_gene: .; j_gene: TRBJ1-2; v_gene: TRBV27; abundance: .; CDR3aa: CASSPLRAAPNYGYTF; CDR3nt: TGTGCCAGCAGTCCCTTGCGGGCGGCGCCTAACTATGGCTACACCTTC
d_gene: TRBD2; j_gene: TRBJ2-1; v_gene: TRBV13; abundance: .; CDR3aa: CASSRLGGADGNEQFF; CDR3nt: TGTGCCAGCAGCCGGCTCGGGGGGGCAGATGGGAATGAGCAGTTCTTC
d_gene: .; j_gene: TRBJ2-3; v_gene: TRBV5-4; abundance: .; CDR3aa: CASSGFGRELYTDTQYF; CDR3nt: TGTGCCAGCAGTGGCTTTGGAAGGGAACTTTACACAGATACGCAGTATTTT
d_gene: TRBD2; j_gene: TRBJ2-1; v_gene: TRBV25-1; abundance: few; CDR3aa: CASSEGKRGAGEQFF; CDR3nt: TGTGCCAGCAGTGAAGGGAAGCGGGGGGCCGGTGAGCAGTTCTTC
d_gene: TRBD2; j_gene: TRBJ2-7; v_gene: TRBV7-9; abundance: .; CDR3aa: CASGKGGAYEQYF; CDR3nt: TGTGCCAGCGGCAAGGGAGGGGCCTACGAGCAGTACTTC
d_gene: .; j_gene: TRBJ2-7; v_gene: TRBV5-1; abundance: .; CDR3aa: CASSSGESYEQYF; CDR3nt: TGCGCCAGCAGCTCAGGGGAGTCCTACGAGCAGTACTTC
d_gene: .; j_gene: TRBJ2-1; v_gene: TRBV15; abundance: .; CDR3aa: CATSREARGGIYNEQFF; CDR3nt: TGTGCCACCAGCAGAGAAGCCCGGGGCGGGATATACAATGAGCAGTTCTTC